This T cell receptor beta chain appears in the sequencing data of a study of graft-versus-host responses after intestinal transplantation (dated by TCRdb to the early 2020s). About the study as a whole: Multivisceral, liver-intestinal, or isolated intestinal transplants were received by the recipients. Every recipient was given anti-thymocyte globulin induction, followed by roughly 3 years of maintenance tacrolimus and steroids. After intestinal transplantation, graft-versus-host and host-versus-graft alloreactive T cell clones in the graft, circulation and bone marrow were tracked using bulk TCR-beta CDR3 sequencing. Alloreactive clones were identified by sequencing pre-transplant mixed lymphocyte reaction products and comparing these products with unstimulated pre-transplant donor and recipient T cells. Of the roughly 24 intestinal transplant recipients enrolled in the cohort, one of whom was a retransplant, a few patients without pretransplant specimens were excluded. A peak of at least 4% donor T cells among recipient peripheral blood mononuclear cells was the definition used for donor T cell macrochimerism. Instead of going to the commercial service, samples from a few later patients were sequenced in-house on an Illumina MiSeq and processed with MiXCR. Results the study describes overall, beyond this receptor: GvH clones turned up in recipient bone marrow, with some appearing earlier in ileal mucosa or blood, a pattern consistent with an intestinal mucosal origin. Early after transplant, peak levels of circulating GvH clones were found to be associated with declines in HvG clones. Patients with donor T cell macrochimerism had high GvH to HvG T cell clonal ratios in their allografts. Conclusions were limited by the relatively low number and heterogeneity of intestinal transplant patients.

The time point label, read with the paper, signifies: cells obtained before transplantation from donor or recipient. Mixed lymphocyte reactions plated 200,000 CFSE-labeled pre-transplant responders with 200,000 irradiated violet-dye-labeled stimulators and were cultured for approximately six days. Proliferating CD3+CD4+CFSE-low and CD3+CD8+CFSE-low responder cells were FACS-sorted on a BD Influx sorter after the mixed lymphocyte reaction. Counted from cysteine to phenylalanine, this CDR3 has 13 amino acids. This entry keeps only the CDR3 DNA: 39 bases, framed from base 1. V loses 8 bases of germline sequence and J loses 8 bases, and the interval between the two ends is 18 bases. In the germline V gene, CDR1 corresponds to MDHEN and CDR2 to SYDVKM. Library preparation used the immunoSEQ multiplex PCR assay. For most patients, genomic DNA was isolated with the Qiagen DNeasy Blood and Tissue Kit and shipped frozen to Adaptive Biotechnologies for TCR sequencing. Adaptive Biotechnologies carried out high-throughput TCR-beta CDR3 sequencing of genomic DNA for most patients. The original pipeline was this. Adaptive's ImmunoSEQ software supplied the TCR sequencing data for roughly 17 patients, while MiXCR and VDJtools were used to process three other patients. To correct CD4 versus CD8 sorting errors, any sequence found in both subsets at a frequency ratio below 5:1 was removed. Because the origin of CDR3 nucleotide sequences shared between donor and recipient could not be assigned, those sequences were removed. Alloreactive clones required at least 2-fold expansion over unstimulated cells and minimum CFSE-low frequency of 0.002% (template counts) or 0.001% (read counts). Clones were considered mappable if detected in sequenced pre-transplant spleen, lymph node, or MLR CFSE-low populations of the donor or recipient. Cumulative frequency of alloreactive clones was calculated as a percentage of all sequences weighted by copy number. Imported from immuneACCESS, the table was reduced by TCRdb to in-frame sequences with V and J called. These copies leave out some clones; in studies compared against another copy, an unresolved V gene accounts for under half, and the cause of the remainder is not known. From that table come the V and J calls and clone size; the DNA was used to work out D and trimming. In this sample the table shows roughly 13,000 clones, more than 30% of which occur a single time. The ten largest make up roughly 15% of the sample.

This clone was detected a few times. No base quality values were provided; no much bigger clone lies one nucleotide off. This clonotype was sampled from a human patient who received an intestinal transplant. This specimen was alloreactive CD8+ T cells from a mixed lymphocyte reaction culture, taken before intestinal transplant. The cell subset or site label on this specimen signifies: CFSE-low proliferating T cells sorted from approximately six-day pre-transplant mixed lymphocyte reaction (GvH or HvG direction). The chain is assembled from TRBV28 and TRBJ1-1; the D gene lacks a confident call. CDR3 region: CASAQGPGTEAFF. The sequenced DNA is TGTGCCAGCGCACAAGGCCCGGGAACCGAAGCTTTCTTT.